This T cell receptor beta chain was profiled in a study of cytomegalovirus exposure and HLA in healthy donors. Study-wide results and limits: Confirmation was obtained in vitro that a few CMV-associated chains are specific for CMV antigens. A reported reduction in N-insertions relative to the roughly 710-donor mean was seen in an Asian-associated ancestry cluster in a later analysis.

The donors were healthy bone marrow donors. The PCR had 60 Vbeta and 13 Jbeta primers. Only in-frame clones appear in the TCRdb table, and some are missing; sequencing was by immunoSEQ multiplex PCR. This table has more than 120,000 clones, 75% to 90% appearing once. The germline V and J ends were trimmed by 2 bases and 4 bases, with 8 bases remaining between them. The CDR3 is 12 amino acids. The germline V gene has CDR1 GTSNPN and CDR2 SVGIG (reference sequence). Details on this clone: Its specificity is unknown.

The material sequenced was PBMCs. The sequence came from a woman aged 25 to 39 in good health and CMV-seronegative. The rearrangement joins TRBV30 to TRBJ2-5; D is undetermined. CDR3 sequence: CAWSKAGETQYF. The CDR3 nucleotides read TGTGCCTGGAGTAAAGCCGGAGAGACCCAGTACTTC.